This section outlines one T cell receptor (beta chain) sequence together with its context. Its antigen is undetermined. Researchers barred patients who had uncontrolled infection, other autoimmune disease, pregnancy or lactation. Every diagnosis used clinical symptoms, serum thyroxine and TRAb, thyroid ultrasound and orbital computed tomography. This sample is part of a study of T cells in Graves' hyperthyroidism and ophthalmopathy. Regarding the study as a whole: Most clonotypes that expanded in the thyroid above 0.001 also showed up in blood.

Amplified TCR beta CDR3 regions came from RNA transcripts. First-round RT-PCR with HTBI primers amplified the TCR CDR3 region. TCRdb reprocessed the multiplex PCR reads with MiXCR, giving one entry per CDR3 protein. This table holds roughly 570,000 distinct CDR3 sequences, just over 45% found once. This TCR was recovered from an adult woman with Graves' disease, either hyperthyroidism or ophthalmopathy (not recorded which). Specimen: peripheral blood or thyroid tissue (not recorded which).

The CDR3 reads CASSPSSGGGGTQYF. As DNA, the CDR3 is TGTGCCAGCAGCCCATCGTCGGGGGGCGGAGGGACCCAGTACTTC. The chain combines TRBV9 with TRBJ2-5; a possible D gene is TRBD2 (7 bases). This CDR3 spans 15 amino acids. CDR1 SGDLS and CDR2 YYNGEE come from the germline V gene. Trimming cost V 4 bases and J 7 bases, with 20 bases left between them.